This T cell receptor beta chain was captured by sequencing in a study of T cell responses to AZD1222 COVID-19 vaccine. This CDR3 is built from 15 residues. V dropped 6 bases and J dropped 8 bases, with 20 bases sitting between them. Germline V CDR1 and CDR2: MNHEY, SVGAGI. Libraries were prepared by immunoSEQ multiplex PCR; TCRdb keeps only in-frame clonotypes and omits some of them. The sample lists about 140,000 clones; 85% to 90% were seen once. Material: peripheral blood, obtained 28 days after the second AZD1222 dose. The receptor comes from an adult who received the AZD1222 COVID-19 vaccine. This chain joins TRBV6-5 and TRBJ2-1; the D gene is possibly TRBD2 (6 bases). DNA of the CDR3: TGTGCCAGCAGGTTCTACCGGGACGGAGGGGATGAGCAGTTCTTC. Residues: CASRFYRDGGDEQFF.